The entry below describes one T cell receptor (beta chain). This entry belongs to a study of blood T cell repertoires in COVID-19. Overall study context: PBMCs, B-cell-depleted T cells, or T cells were the source of the cDNA or gDNA that made up the material.

Libraries were prepared by immunoSEQ multiplex PCR; TCRdb keeps only in-frame clonotypes and omits some of them. This table has about 93,000 clones, roughly 79% appearing once. V lost 5 bases to trimming and J lost 1 base, with 8 bases between them. CDR1 and CDR2 (germline): SGHDN, FVKESK. The CDR3 is made up of 13 amino acids. The chain links TRBV14 to TRBJ1-1; TRBD1 might be the D (6 bases). This clonotype originated in a human donor in a cohort sampled during active COVID-19. The source material was peripheral blood. The CDR3 here is CASSIQGNTEAFF. The CDR3, as DNA: TGTGCCAGCAGCATACAGGGGAACACTGAAGCTTTCTTT.